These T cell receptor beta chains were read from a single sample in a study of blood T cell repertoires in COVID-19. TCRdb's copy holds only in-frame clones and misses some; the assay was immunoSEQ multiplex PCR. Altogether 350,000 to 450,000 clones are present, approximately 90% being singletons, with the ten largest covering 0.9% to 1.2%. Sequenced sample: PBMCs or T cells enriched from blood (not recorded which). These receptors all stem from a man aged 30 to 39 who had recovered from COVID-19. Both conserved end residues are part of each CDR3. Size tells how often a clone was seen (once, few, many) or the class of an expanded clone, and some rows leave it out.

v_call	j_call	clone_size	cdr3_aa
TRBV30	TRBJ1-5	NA	CAWTTIAGTSQHF
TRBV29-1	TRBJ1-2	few	CSVPQGGGGYTF
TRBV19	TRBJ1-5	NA	CASSLQISNQPQHF
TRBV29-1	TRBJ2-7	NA	CSVEETGLGRAQYF
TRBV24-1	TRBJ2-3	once	CATGQGTDTQYF
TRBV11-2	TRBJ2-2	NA	CASSLGGHIASGFF
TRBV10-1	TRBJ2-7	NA	CASSLAGNEQYF
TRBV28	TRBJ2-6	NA	CASTLGEGVAGANVLTF
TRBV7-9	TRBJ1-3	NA	CASSQLTGNSGNTIYF
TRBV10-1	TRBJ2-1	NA	CASSEVREGHNEQFF
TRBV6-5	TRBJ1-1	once	CASRNTGMRTEAFF
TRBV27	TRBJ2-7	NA	CASSVMGQGYEQYF
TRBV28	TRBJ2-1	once	CASSLLSGTPYNEQFF
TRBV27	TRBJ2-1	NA	CASSLRGKSGSYNEQFF
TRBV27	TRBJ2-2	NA	CASSTGTSGARAGELFF